This T cell receptor beta chain originates from a study of blood T cell repertoires in COVID-19. Study overall: Samples representing acute and convalescent COVID-19 were sourced from the United States, Italy and Spain.

Trimming at V came to 0 bases and at J to 2 bases, leaving 5 bases not matched to a gene. The CDR3 is 17 amino acids. CDR1 and CDR2 from the germline V gene are LGHNA and YNFKEQ. Generated by immunoSEQ multiplex PCR, the TCRdb table keeps only in-frame clones and is missing some. This sample carries about 460,000 clones, about nine tenths of them seen once, and the ten largest clones take 7% to 10%. The TCR comes from a woman between 55 and 75 years old who had recovered from COVID-19. V and J are TRBV4-2 and TRBJ1-3; 9 positions match TRBD1. Sequences were obtained from PBMCs or T cells enriched from blood (not recorded which). CDR3: CASSQDPGQGTGNTIYF. The CDR3 nucleotides read TGTGCCAGCAGCCAAGACCCCGGACAGGGGACTGGAAACACCATATATTTT.